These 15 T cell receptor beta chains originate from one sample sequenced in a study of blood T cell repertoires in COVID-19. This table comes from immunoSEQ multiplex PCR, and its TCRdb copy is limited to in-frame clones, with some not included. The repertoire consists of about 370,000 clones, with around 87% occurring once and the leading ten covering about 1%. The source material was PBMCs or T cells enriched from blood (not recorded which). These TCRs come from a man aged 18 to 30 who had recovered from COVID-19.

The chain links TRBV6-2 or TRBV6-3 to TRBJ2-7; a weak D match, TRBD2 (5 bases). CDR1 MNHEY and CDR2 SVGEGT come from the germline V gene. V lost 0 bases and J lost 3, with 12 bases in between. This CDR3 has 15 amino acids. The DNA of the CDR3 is TGTGCCAGCAGTTACTCCTTGCGGAGCGGCTACGAGCAGTACTTC. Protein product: CASSYSLRSGYEQYF.

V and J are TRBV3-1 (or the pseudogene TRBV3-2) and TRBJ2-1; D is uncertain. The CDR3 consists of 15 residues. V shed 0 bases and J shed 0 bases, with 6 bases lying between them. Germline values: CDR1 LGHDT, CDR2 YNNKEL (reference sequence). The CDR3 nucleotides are TGTGCCAGCAGCCAAGAGCCGGGCTCCTACAATGAGCAGTTCTTC. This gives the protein CASSQEPGSYNEQFF.

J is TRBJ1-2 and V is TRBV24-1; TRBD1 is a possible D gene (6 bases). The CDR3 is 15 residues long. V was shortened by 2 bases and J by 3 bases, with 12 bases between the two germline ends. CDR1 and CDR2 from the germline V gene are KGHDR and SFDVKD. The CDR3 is CATSDWQGMDYGYTF. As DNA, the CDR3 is TGTGCCACCAGTGATTGGCAGGGGATGGACTATGGCTACACCTTC.

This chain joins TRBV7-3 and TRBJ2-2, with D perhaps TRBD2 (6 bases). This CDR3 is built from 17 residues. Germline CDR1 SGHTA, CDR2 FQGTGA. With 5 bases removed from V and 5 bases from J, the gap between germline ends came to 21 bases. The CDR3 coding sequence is TGTGCCAGCAGCCCGACTAACGCAGGGAGGAGGACCGGGGAGCTGTTTTTT. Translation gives CASSPTNAGRRTGELFF.

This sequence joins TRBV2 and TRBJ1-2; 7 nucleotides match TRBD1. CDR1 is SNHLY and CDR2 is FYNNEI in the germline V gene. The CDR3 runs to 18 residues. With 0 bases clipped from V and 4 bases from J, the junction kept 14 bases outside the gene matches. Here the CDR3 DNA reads TGTGCCAGCAGTGAAGCGCGGCCGGACAGGTCTGGATTCTATGGCTACACCTTC. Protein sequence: CASSEARPDRSGFYGYTF.

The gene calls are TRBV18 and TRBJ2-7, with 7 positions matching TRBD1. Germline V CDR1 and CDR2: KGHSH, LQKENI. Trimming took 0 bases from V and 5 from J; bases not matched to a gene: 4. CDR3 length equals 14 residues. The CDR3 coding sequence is TGTGCCAGCTCACCACCCAGGGGGTTGAACGAGCAGTACTTC. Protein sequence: CASSPPRGLNEQYF.

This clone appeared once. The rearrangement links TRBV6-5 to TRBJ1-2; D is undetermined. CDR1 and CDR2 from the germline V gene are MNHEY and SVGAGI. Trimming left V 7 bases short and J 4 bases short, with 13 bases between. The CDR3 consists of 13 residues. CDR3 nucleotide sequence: TGTGCCAGCAACCCCCAGGCTCTCTATGGCTACACCTTC. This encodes CASNPQALYGYTF.

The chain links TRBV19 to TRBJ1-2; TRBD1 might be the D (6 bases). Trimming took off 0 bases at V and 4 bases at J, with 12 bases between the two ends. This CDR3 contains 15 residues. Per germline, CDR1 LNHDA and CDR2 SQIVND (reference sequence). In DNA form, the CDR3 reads TGTGCCAGTAGTATAGATGGGGGGGCCCGCTATGGCTACACCTTC. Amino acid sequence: CASSIDGGARYGYTF.

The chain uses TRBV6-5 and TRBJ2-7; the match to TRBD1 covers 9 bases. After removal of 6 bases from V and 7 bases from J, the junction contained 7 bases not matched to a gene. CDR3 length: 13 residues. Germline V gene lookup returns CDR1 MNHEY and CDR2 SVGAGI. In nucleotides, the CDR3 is TGTGCCAGCAGATTACAGGGGGCAGATGAGCAGTACTTC. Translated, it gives CASRLQGADEQYF.

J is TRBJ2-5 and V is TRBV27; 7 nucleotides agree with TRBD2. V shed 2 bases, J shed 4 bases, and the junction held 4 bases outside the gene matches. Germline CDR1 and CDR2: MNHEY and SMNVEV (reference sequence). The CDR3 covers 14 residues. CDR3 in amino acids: CASSLHWGGETQYF. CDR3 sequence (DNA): TGTGCCAGCAGTTTACACTGGGGGGGAGAGACCCAGTACTTC.

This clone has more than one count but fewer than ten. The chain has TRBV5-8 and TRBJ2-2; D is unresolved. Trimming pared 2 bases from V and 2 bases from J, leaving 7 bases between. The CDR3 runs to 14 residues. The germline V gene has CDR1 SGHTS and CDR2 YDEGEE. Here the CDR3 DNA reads TGTGCCAGCAGCTTAACTTATAACACCGGGGAGCTGTTTTTT. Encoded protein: CASSLTYNTGELFF. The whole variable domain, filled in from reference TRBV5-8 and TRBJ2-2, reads EAGVTQSPTHLIKTRGQQATLRCSPISGHTSVYWYQQALGLGLQFLLWYDEGEERNRGNFPPRFSGRQFPNYSSELNVNALELEDSALYLCASSLTYNTGELFFGEGSRLTVL.

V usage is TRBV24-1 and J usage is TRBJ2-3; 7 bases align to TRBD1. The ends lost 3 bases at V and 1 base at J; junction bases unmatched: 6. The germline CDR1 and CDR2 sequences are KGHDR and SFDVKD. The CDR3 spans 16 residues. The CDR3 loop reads CATSDPQGEGTDTQYF. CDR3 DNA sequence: TGTGCCACCAGTGATCCCCAGGGGGAAGGCACAGATACGCAGTATTTT.

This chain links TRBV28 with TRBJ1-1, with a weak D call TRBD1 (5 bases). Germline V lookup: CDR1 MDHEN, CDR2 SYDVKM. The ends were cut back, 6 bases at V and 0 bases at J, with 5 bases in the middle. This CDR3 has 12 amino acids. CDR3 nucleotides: TGTGCCAGCAGGGACATGAACACTGAAGCTTTCTTT. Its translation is CASRDMNTEAFF.

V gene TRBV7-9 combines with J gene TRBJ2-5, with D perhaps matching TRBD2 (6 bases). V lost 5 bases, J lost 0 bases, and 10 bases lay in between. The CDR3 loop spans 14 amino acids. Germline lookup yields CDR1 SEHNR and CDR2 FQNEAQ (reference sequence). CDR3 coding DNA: TGTGCCAGCAGCCGCGGGGACTACCAAGAGACCCAGTACTTC. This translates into CASSRGDYQETQYF. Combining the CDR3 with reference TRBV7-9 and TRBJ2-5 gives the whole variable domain DTGVSQNPRHKITKRGQNVTFRCDPISEHNRLYWYRQTLGQGPEFLTYFQNEAQLEKSRLLSDRFSAERPKGSFSTLEIQRTEQGDSAMYLCASSRGDYQETQYFGPGTRLLVL.

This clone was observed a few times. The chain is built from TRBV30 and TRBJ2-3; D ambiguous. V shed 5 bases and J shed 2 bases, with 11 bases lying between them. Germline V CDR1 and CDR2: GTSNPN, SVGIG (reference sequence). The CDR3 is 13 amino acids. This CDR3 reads CAWGTRYTDTQYF. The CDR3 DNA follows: TGTGCCTGGGGCACTCGGTACACAGATACGCAGTATTTT.